The 27 T cell receptor beta chains presented below share a single source sample, sequenced in a study of cytomegalovirus exposure and HLA in healthy donors. The study ran its PCR with 60 Vbeta and 13 Jbeta primers. The repertoire was sequenced with immunoSEQ multiplex PCR; TCRdb's copy has only in-frame clones and lacks some. The table includes 40,000 or so clones, over 60% detected once. The sequencing input was PBMCs. The receptors derive from a woman aged 30 to 39 in good health and CMV-seronegative.

V is TRBV15 and J is TRBJ2-1, with D uncertain. The V and J ends lost 3 bases and 5 bases respectively, with 8 bases between them. CDR3 size: 13 residues. Per germline, CDR1 LNHNV and CDR2 YYDKDF (reference sequence). The CDR3 nucleotides read TGTGCCACCAGCAGGGAACAGCACAATGAGCAGTTCTTC. Translation gives CATSREQHNEQFF.

The genes are TRBV19 and TRBJ1-6, with D hard to call. Trimming cost V 1 base and J 0 bases, with 7 bases left between them. The germline V gene encodes CDR1 LNHDA and CDR2 SQIVND (reference sequence). The CDR3 sequence is 16 residues long. This CDR3 reads CASSIGRSSYNSPLHF. In nucleotides, the CDR3 is TGTGCCAGTAGTATAGGTCGGAGCTCCTATAATTCACCCCTCCACTTT.

The sample holds one count of this clone. The chain combines TRBV7-8 with TRBJ1-1; 8 bases map to TRBD1. V shed 0 bases, J shed 5 bases, and the junction held 2 bases outside the gene matches. The CDR3 runs to 14 residues. Germline CDR1 SGHVS, CDR2 FQNEAQ. CDR3 loop: CASSLARGPTEAFF. The CDR3 DNA follows: TGTGCCAGCAGCTTAGCCAGGGGGCCTACTGAAGCTTTCTTT.

The chain is built from TRBV7-8 and TRBJ2-4, with TRBD2 identical over 12 bases. Per germline, CDR1 SGHVS and CDR2 FQNEAQ. V dropped 6 bases and J dropped 6; count of bases not matched to a gene: 9. There are 16 residues in the CDR3. In DNA, the CDR3 is TGTGCCAGCAGACCAACTAGCGGGGGGCTCCTAAACATTCAGTACTTC. It specifies CASRPTSGGLLNIQYF.

The chain is built from TRBV28 and TRBJ2-7; D possibly corresponds to TRBD2 (6 bases). V was trimmed by 1 base and J by 6 bases, leaving 13 bases between them. The CDR3 consists of 14 residues. In germline, CDR1 is MDHEN, CDR2 SYDVKM. The CDR3 nucleotides read TGTGCCAGCAGTTTATACGCAGGGAGGCGCGAGCAGTACTTC. Amino acids: CASSLYAGRREQYF.

This clone appeared a single time. The CDR3 here is CAWSVPIRETGELFF. CDR3 in DNA: TGTGCCTGGAGTGTACCCATCAGGGAAACCGGGGAGCTGTTTTTT. The chain carries TRBV30 and TRBJ2-2; tentative D call: TRBD1 (5 bases). V lost 0 bases, J lost 5 bases, and 13 bases lay in between. This CDR3 comprises 15 residues. CDR1 is GTSNPN and CDR2 is SVGIG in the germline V gene (reference sequence).

This clone was detected only a few times. In DNA form, the CDR3 reads TGTGCCTGGAGGGCGCCCGGGAACAATGAAAAACTGTTTTTT. Translated: CAWRAPGNNEKLFF. V gene TRBV30 combines with J gene TRBJ1-4; no definite D call. CDR1 GTSNPN and CDR2 SVGIG come from the germline V gene (reference sequence). V lost 3 bases to trimming and J lost 5 bases, with 13 bases between them. CDR3 length: 14 residues. The full variable domain, completed using reference TRBV30 and TRBJ1-4, is SQTIHQWPATLVQPVGSPLSLECTVEGTSNPNLYWYRQAAGRGLQLLFYSVGIGQISSEVPQNLSASRPQDRQFILSSKKLLLSDSGFYLCAWRAPGNNEKLFFGSGTQLSVL.

This chain connects TRBV10-3 to TRBJ1-3; D unclear. Germline loops: CDR1 ENHRY, CDR2 SYGVKD. The CDR3 runs 16 residues. V was pared by 8 bases and J by 2 bases, with 19 bases between. This CDR3 reads CAIASRRVETGNTIYF. The CDR3 region has the DNA TGTGCCATCGCATCGAGGAGGGTAGAAACTGGAAACACCATATATTTT.

This clone was detected a few times. In DNA form, the CDR3 reads TGTGCCAGCAGCATACAGGGACAGACCTCCTACAATGAGCAGTTCTTC. Encoded protein: CASSIQGQTSYNEQFF. The chain links TRBV7-2 to TRBJ2-1, with 7 bases identical to TRBD1. The germline gives CDR1 SGHTA, CDR2 FQGNSA. The CDR3 has 16 residues. The V segment lost 5 bases and the J segment 0 bases; nucleotides outside the gene matches: 7.

This clone was observed a few times. The CDR3 sequence is CASSQEGGLAGYNEQFF. The CDR3 DNA follows: TGCGCCAGCAGCCAAGAGGGGGGACTAGCGGGCTACAATGAGCAGTTCTTC. V gene TRBV4-1 combines with J gene TRBJ2-1, with 12 positions matching TRBD2. CDR3 length: 17 amino acids. V gave up 0 bases and J gave up 3 bases; unmatched junction bases: 3. Germline loops: CDR1 MGHRA, CDR2 YSYEKL.

V is TRBV6-1 and J is TRBJ2-7; TRBD1 aligns across 10 bases. CDR3 length: 15 residues. Germline V lookup: CDR1 MNHNS, CDR2 SASEGT. V gave up 1 base and J gave up 3 bases; unmatched junction bases: 3. CDR3 DNA: TGTGCCAGCAGTGAAGTGACAGGGGGCAGCTACGAGCAGTACTTC. This sequence encodes CASSEVTGGSYEQYF.

This clone appeared a few times. The same CDR3 arises from other DNA sequences in this sample as well. The chain has TRBV6-1 and TRBJ2-3; TRBD2 aligns across 11 bases. The CDR3 has 16 residues. Germline CDR1 MNHNS, CDR2 SASEGT. V gave up 0 bases and J gave up 2 bases; unmatched junction bases: 1. The CDR3 sequence: CASSEASGGATDTQYF. CDR3 sequence (DNA): TGTGCCAGCAGTGAAGCTAGCGGGGGGGCCACAGATACGCAGTATTTT.

The chain has TRBV6-5 and TRBJ1-3, with 9 bases aligning to TRBD1. Trimming took 5 bases from V and 2 from J; bases not matched to a gene: 1. The germline CDR1 and CDR2 sequences are MNHEY and SVGAGI. The CDR3 sequence is 14 residues long. CDR3 sequence: CASSRTGAGNTIYF. CDR3 nucleotides: TGTGCCAGCAGTCGGACAGGGGCTGGAAACACCATATATTTT.

The chain joins TRBV9 to TRBJ1-3, with D unresolved. The germline gives CDR1 SGDLS, CDR2 YYNGEE. The CDR3 covers 16 residues. V lost 0 bases, J lost 8 bases, and 18 bases lay in between. The CDR3 coding sequence is TGTGCCAGCAGCGTAGTTGGGTCGAATACGGGAGACACCATATATTTT. Translating gives CASSVVGSNTGDTIYF.

This clone was detected only once. The chain links TRBV28 to TRBJ2-3, with TRBD2 matching over 13 bases. V trimming: 2 bases; J trimming: 2 bases; junction bases outside the gene matches: 4. Germline CDR1 reads MDHEN; CDR2 reads SYDVKM. The CDR3 has 17 residues. The CDR3 region is CASSLLGLAGSTDTQYF. CDR3 bases: TGTGCCAGCAGTTTACTGGGACTAGCGGGATCCACAGATACGCAGTATTTT.

V gene TRBV9 combines with J gene TRBJ2-3; TRBD1 might be the D (6 bases). V lost 1 base and J 5 bases, leaving 8 bases between the germline ends. Germline CDR1 is SGDLS and CDR2 is YYNGEE. CDR3 size: 13 residues. The DNA of the CDR3 is TGTGCCAGCAGCGTAAGGGGGTTAGATACGCAGTATTTT. Protein sequence: CASSVRGLDTQYF.

The chain has TRBV6-1 and TRBJ1-6; 8 nucleotides agree with TRBD1. CDR3 size: 15 residues. J gave up 12 bases and V 1 base, and 8 bases lay outside the gene matches. Germline V gene data show CDR1 as MNHNS and CDR2 as SASEGT. CDR3 sequence (DNA): TGTGCCAGCAGTGAAGGGGGAGACAGGGGTATACCCCTCCACTTT. Its translation is CASSEGGDRGIPLHF.

V is TRBV28 and J is TRBJ1-2; D unresolved. Trimming removed 7 bases at V and 2 bases at J, with 23 bases between. Germline assignment: CDR1 MDHEN and CDR2 SYDVKM. The CDR3 is 17 amino acids. The DNA of the CDR3 is TGTGCCAGCACCTCTACGGACTCGACTCGTTCAAACTATGGCTACACCTTC. This encodes CASTSTDSTRSNYGYTF.

The chain couples TRBV11-2 to TRBJ2-7; the match to TRBD1 covers 8 bases. J gave up 1 base and V 4 bases, and 6 bases lay outside the gene matches. CDR3 length: 15 residues. The V gene's germline CDR1 is SGHAT and CDR2 FQNNGV. The CDR3 reads CASSSGTGGSYEQYF. The CDR3 DNA sequence: TGTGCCAGCAGCTCCGGGACAGGAGGTTCCTACGAGCAGTACTTC.

The rearrangement joins TRBV28 to TRBJ1-6, with D possibly matching TRBD1 (5 bases). V was trimmed by 6 bases and J by 8 bases, leaving 14 bases between them. The CDR3 spans 14 residues. Germline V gene lookup returns CDR1 MDHEN and CDR2 SYDVKM. The CDR3 sequence is CASRVDSLYSPLHF. The CDR3 nucleotides read TGTGCCAGCAGGGTAGACAGTTTATATTCACCCCTCCACTTT.

This sequence joins TRBV29-1 and TRBJ1-1; perhaps TRBD1 as D (5 bases). The CDR3 contains 12 residues. Looked up from germline, CDR1 is SQVTM and CDR2 is ANQGSEA. V lost 3 bases to trimming and J lost 1 base, with 6 bases between them. The CDR3 DNA sequence: TGCAGCGTTGACAGGGCGAACACTGAAGCTTTCTTT. It encodes CSVDRANTEAFF.

The chain has TRBV6-5 and TRBJ1-1; D might be TRBD1 (6 bases). CDR1 MNHEY and CDR2 SVGAGI come from the germline V gene. The CDR3 loop spans 14 amino acids. The V and J ends lost 2 bases and 4 bases respectively, with 11 bases between them. The CDR3 coding sequence is TGTGCCAGCAGTTACGGGGGCCCGCTCACTGAAGCTTTCTTT. The encoded protein is CASSYGGPLTEAFF.

The gene calls are TRBV5-1 and TRBJ2-6; no clear D. The CDR3 is made up of 14 amino acids. Germline V gives CDR1 SGHRS, CDR2 YFSETQ. Deletions cut 6 bases from V and 2 bases from J, with 9 bases between. The chain's CDR3 is CASTQAAGANVLTF. CDR3 nucleotides: TGCGCCAGCACTCAGGCAGCTGGGGCCAACGTCCTGACTTTC.

This clone was observed a few times. The rearrangement uses TRBV7-2 and TRBJ1-3, with D uncertain. This CDR3 comprises 15 residues. From germline, CDR1 is SGHTA and CDR2 FQGNSA. The germline V and J ends were trimmed by 1 base and 3 bases, with 10 bases remaining between them. The CDR3 spells CASSLGPGNGNTIYF. CDR3 DNA sequence: TGTGCCAGCAGCTTAGGCCCGGGTAATGGAAACACCATATATTTT.

The CDR3 nucleotides are TGTGCCAGCAGTGTCCTGGCGGCTGGCAATCAGCCCCAGCATTTT. As protein: CASSVLAAGNQPQHF. This chain uses TRBV2 with TRBJ1-5; the D is unclear. The length of the CDR3 is 15 residues. V lost 4 bases to trimming and J lost 2 bases, with 12 bases between them. From germline, CDR1 is SNHLY and CDR2 FYNNEI.

The chain recombines TRBV2 with TRBJ1-1; no definite D call. V lost 4 bases to trimming and J lost 1 base, with 13 bases between them. Germline V CDR1 and CDR2: SNHLY, FYNNEI. The CDR3 consists of 15 residues. CDR3 in amino acids: CASSATLTPNTEAFF. CDR3 nucleotide sequence: TGTGCCAGCAGTGCTACACTAACTCCGAACACTGAAGCTTTCTTT.

The chain combines TRBV28 with TRBJ2-2; 7 bases agree with TRBD1. The V and J ends lost 3 bases and 0 bases, in that order; junction bases with no gene match: 4. Germline V lookup: CDR1 MDHEN, CDR2 SYDVKM. This CDR3 is 16 amino acids long. This CDR3 reads CASSLAQGANTGELFF. DNA for the CDR3: TGTGCCAGCAGTTTGGCCCAGGGGGCGAACACCGGGGAGCTGTTTTTT. Using reference TRBV28 and TRBJ2-2 for the parts outside the CDR3, the full variable domain is DVKVTQSSRYLVKRTGEKVFLECVQDMDHENMFWYRQDPGLGLRLIYFSYDVKMKEKGDIPEGYSVSREKKERFSLILESASTNQTSMYLCASSLAQGANTGELFFGEGSRLTVL.